A selection of T cell receptor beta chains follows, all from one sample in a study. TCRdb passed the RT-PCR reads through MiXCR, listing each CDR3 protein once. The data contain hundreds of thousands of distinct CDR3 sequences, 13% to 15% of them singletons. Sequenced: memory CD4+ T cells from blood. Receptors originate from a female donor in good health, serving as a healthy control. CDR3s leave out the opening cysteine and the closing phenylalanine or tryptophan. Clone size, where shown, is once, few, many, or a class for clones that have expanded.

V gene	clone size	J gene	CDR3 protein
TRBV11-2	few	TRBJ1-5	ASSPRGQSNQPQH
TRBV15	NA	TRBJ2-1	ATSRDMDYNEQF
TRBV20-1	many	TRBJ1-2	SAPTQGGYGYT
TRBV5-1	NA	TRBJ2-6	ASSSTTSVDSGANVLT
TRBV7-2	NA	TRBJ2-1	ASSLRGVLSYNEQF
TRBV5-8	few	TRBJ2-1	ASSMGASGRNEQF
TRBV28	few	TRBJ1-2	ASSLYGGNYGYT
TRBV6-5	few	TRBJ1-2	ASSQPGQGDEGYT
TRBV7-9	few	TRBJ2-7	ASSFILGEQY
TRBV18	few	TRBJ1-4	ASSPRQGGFFGLF
TRBV7-3	many	TRBJ2-7	ASSRRGGPQY
TRBV14	NA	TRBJ2-3	ASSLEGLAGGRDTQY
TRBV14	few	TRBJ2-7	ASSLTVWGEQY
TRBV3-1	NA	TRBJ2-2	ASSQNTATGELF
TRBV20-1	many	TRBJ2-7	SASTSGTYEQY
TRBV5-6	NA	TRBJ2-1	ASSLKPGLAGSNEQF
TRBV9	few	TRBJ2-3	ASSLTIEYSDTQY
TRBV5-5	NA	TRBJ1-5	ASILGFGSNQPQH
TRBV7-9	few	TRBJ2-5	ASSQFKGRETQY
TRBV5-1	many	TRBJ1-2	ASSLGSNGYT
TRBV28	NA	TRBJ2-7	ASTSPGTASYEQY
TRBV20-1	NA	TRBJ1-6	SARGDGQGDSPLH
TRBV18	NA	TRBJ1-2	ASSLQESNYGYT
TRBV20-1	NA	TRBJ2-7	SAKNRASSYEQY
TRBV12-3/TRBV12-4	few	TRBJ1-2	ASTSGQGNYGYT
TRBV20-1	NA	TRBJ1-1	SARATSPRNTEAF
TRBV5-1	NA	TRBJ2-1	ASRPVIGGEQF